This TCR beta chain was retrieved from a study of cytomegalovirus exposure and HLA in healthy donors. Points from the study as a whole: Solely CMV serostatus was available to characterize immune exposure.

Germline CDR1 and CDR2: SGHNT and YENEEA. The junction had 8 bases not matched to a gene; V was cut back by 5 bases and J by 8 bases. The CDR3 has 14 residues. PCR employed 60 Vbeta and 13 Jbeta primers. Repertoires were generated with immunoSEQ multiplex PCR, while TCRdb's copy carries only in-frame clones and drops some. The sample carries about 120,000 clones, 75% to 85% recorded once. This clone was seen more than once but under ten times. The antigen is unknown. The gene calls are TRBV11-3 and TRBJ2-1, with 8 bases that match TRBD2. The clonotype was recovered from a man in his thirties or forties in good health and CMV-seropositive. The sequencing input was PBMCs. The CDR3 loop is CASSPGLVSHEQFF. The CDR3 DNA sequence: TGTGCCAGCAGCCCGGGACTAGTAAGCCATGAGCAGTTCTTC.